The following is a T cell receptor (beta chain) sequence with its context. Per the original methods: Estimation of nucleated cell counts was performed using reference gene primer amplification. The method was immunoSEQ multiplex PCR; TCRdb's version includes in-frame clones alone and lacks a portion of them. V and J calls and clone size come straight from that table; D and trimming were deduced from the DNA. This sample has about 200,000 clones, with approximately 91% found just once. These data belong to a study of blood T cell repertoires in COVID-19. Germline loops: CDR1 SSHAT, CDR2 FNYEAQ (reference sequence). Trimming took off 5 bases at V and 4 bases at J, with 11 bases between the two ends. CDR3 length: 14 residues.

The rearrangement uses TRBV7-7 and TRBJ2-2, with TRBD2 as a possible D gene (5 bases). The sample consisted of peripheral blood. The receptor comes from a man between 18 and 35 years old with active or convalescent COVID-19. Here the CDR3 reads CASSLLGVTGELFF. DNA for the CDR3: TGTGCCAGCAGCCTCCTCGGGGTCACCGGGGAGCTGTTTTTT.